The source of this T cell receptor beta chain is a study of T cell changes during pregnancy in multiple sclerosis. The table came from immunoSEQ multiplex PCR; TCRdb's copy has only in-frame clones and leaves some out. Of approximately 30,000 clones listed, almost 90% were seen once; the top ten hold 8% to 9%. The specimen comprised CD8+ T cells from peripheral blood mononuclear cells, sampled in the second trimester of pregnancy. This clonotype was obtained from a female donor with multiple sclerosis, enrolled in a pregnancy study.

CDR3 in DNA: TGTGCCACCGTAGTTAGAACAGGTGGCTACACCTTC. It codes for CATVVRTGGYTF. V is TRBV2 and J is TRBJ1-2; D is perhaps TRBD1 (5 bases). The CDR3 length is 12 residues. In germline, CDR1 is SNHLY, CDR2 FYNNEI. With 10 bases removed from V and 7 bases from J, the gap between germline ends came to 16 bases.